One sample yielded the 18 T cell receptor beta chains listed below, sequenced in a study of T-cell reconstitution after alpha-beta-depleted transplantation in children. Unique molecular identifiers were used to barcode this TCRbeta library. TCRdb redid the calling of the PCR reads with MiXCR, one entry per CDR3 protein. The sample has over 450,000 distinct CDR3 sequences; over 9.5% are singletons. The material was PBMCs, obtained before TCRalphabeta/CD19-depleted stem cell transplant. These receptors originate from a child aged 2-15 years with inherited bone marrow failure, due to receive a stem cell transplant.

This clonotype was found many times. V usage is TRBV29-1 and J usage is TRBJ2-7; 7 bases are shared with TRBD1. In germline, CDR1 is SQVTM, CDR2 ANQGSEA. J lost 1 base, V lost 7 bases, and 4 bases had no gene match. CDR3 length: 12 amino acids. CDR3 sequence (DNA): TGCAGCGCTGAGGACAGGTCCTACGAGCAGTACTTC. Its protein product is CSAEDRSYEQYF.

This clonotype was detected many times. V gene TRBV6-1 combines with J gene TRBJ2-7; TRBD1 or TRBD2 may be the D gene (5 bases each). V lost 6 bases and J 0 bases, leaving 12 bases between the germline ends. The CDR3 runs 14 residues. From germline, CDR1 is MNHNS and CDR2 SASEGT. The CDR3 region is CASRSSQGSYEQYF. The CDR3, as DNA: TGTGCCAGCAGATCTAGCCAGGGCTCCTACGAGCAGTACTTC.

The chain couples TRBV5-4 to TRBJ2-1; D is undetermined. There are 16 residues in the CDR3. Per germline, CDR1 SGHNT and CDR2 YYREEE (reference sequence). The V gene lost 4 bases and the J gene lost 10 bases, with 24 bases spanning the gap. The CDR3 here is CASSPIFAEAYREQFF. CDR3 coding DNA: TGTGCCAGCAGCCCCATCTTCGCAGAAGCTTATAGAGAGCAGTTCTTC.

About this clonotype: Mismatch with germline at one junction end may stem from a read error. The V call is TRBV4-3, the J call TRBJ2-7; D not resolved. This CDR3 spans 20 amino acids. From germline, CDR1 is LGHNA and CDR2 YSLEER. The CDR3 nucleotides read TGCGCCAGCAGCCAAGGATACCGGGCCGCGACGGATCCGAGCTCCTACCAGCAGTACTTC. Amino acid sequence: CASSQGYRAATDPSSYQQYF.

This clonotype was observed at least ten times. The rearrangement links TRBV20-1 to TRBJ2-7; 10 bases align to TRBD1. V trimming: 6 bases; J trimming: 5 bases; junction bases outside the gene matches: 10. Germline assignment: CDR1 DFQATT and CDR2 SNEGSKA (reference sequence). The CDR3 loop spans 14 amino acids. CDR3 sequence (DNA): TGCAGTGCAAGGGGGGGACAGGGGAAGAACGAGCAGTACTTC. Encoded protein: CSARGGQGKNEQYF.

This clonotype was recorded many times. V is TRBV2 and J is TRBJ1-2; 8 positions agree with TRBD1. Germline CDR1 and CDR2: SNHLY and FYNNEI. V lost 3 bases and J lost 7; bases outside the gene matches: 7. This CDR3 spans 14 amino acids. The CDR3 here is CASSERTGRGGYTF. The CDR3 DNA follows: TGTGCCAGCAGTGAGAGGACAGGGAGGGGTGGCTACACCTTC.

In this sample, this clonotype turned up many times. The V call is TRBV20-1, the J call TRBJ2-1; D gene ambiguous. Trimming left V 4 bases short and J 9 bases short, with 13 bases between. This CDR3 is built from 12 residues. The germline V gene has CDR1 DFQATT and CDR2 SNEGSKA (reference sequence). The CDR3: CSANSISAEQFF. The CDR3 region has the DNA TGCAGTGCTAACTCCATCTCCGCTGAGCAGTTCTTC.

This clonotype was observed many times. The CDR3 DNA is TGCGCCAGCAGCTTGGCCGGGGGGCGCTTCGAGCAGTACTTC. Translation gives CASSLAGGRFEQYF. The rearrangement links TRBV5-1 to TRBJ2-7, with D perhaps matching TRBD2 (7 bases). The germline CDR1 and CDR2 sequences are SGHRS and YFSETQ. V dropped 0 bases and J dropped 6 bases, with 13 bases sitting between them. The CDR3 is 14 residues long.

The genes are TRBV6-2 or TRBV6-3 and TRBJ2-7; TRBD1 aligns across 8 bases. The CDR3 totals 16 residues. CDR1 MNHEY and CDR2 SVGEGT come from the germline V gene. Trimming cost V 6 bases and J 3 bases; bases outside gene matches: 13. The CDR3 nucleotides are TGTGCCAGCAGCTCCGCATCGCCGGGACAGGACTACGAGCAGTACTTC. Translation gives CASSSASPGQDYEQYF.

The chain is built from TRBV6-5 and TRBJ2-5; a weak D match, TRBD2 (5 bases). Germline V gene lookup returns CDR1 MNHEY and CDR2 SVGAGI. The CDR3 extends over 14 amino acids. Trimming took off 2 bases at V and 3 bases at J, with 10 bases between the two ends. CDR3 bases: TGTGCCAGCAGTTACGGTCAGCGGAAAGAGACCCAGTACTTC. Translating it yields CASSYGQRKETQYF.

This clonotype has at least ten counts. The chain joins TRBV4-3 to TRBJ2-7; weak D call: TRBD1 (5 bases). The CDR3 contains 16 residues. The V gene's germline CDR1 is LGHNA and CDR2 YSLEER. Trimming stripped 0 bases from V and 1 base from J, with 13 bases between. CDR3 nucleotide sequence: TGCGCCAGCAGCCAAGAGGCCCAGGGTGGATCCTACGAGCAGTACTTC. As protein: CASSQEAQGGSYEQYF.

This clonotype has ten or more counts. This sequence joins TRBV27 and TRBJ2-1; 9 nucleotides agree with TRBD1. After removal of 8 bases from V and 0 bases from J, the junction contained 8 bases not matched to a gene. CDR3 length: 16 residues. Germline V CDR1 and CDR2: MNHEY, SMNVEV (reference sequence). This CDR3 reads CASVGGQGASYNEQFF. The CDR3, as DNA: TGTGCCAGCGTAGGGGGACAGGGAGCCTCCTACAATGAGCAGTTCTTC.

In this sample, this clonotype turned up many times. The V gene is TRBV20-1, the J gene TRBJ2-3, with D uncertain. The CDR3 has 14 residues. V lost 2 bases to trimming and J lost 1 base, with 10 bases between them. CDR1 DFQATT and CDR2 SNEGSKA come from the germline V gene (reference sequence). The CDR3 bases are TGCAGTGCTAGATCCAGCTTGGGCACAGATACGCAGTATTTT. Its protein product is CSARSSLGTDTQYF.

This clonotype was seen at least ten times. The chain uses TRBV5-1 and TRBJ1-4; a weak D match, TRBD1 (6 bases). The germline V gene has CDR1 SGHRS and CDR2 YFSETQ. This CDR3 has 15 amino acids. Trimming cost V 5 bases and J 7 bases, with 18 bases left between them. CDR3 DNA sequence: TGCGCCAGCAGTCCCTCAGGGATCAGGGGTGAAAAACTGTTTTTT. This gives the protein CASSPSGIRGEKLFF.

This clonotype turned up a few times. The chain employs TRBV29-1 and TRBJ2-2; either TRBD1 or TRBD2 may supply D (5 bases each). Germline V gene lookup returns CDR1 SQVTM and CDR2 ANQGSEA. The CDR3 consists of 15 residues. Trimming removed 8 bases at V and 2 bases at J, with 18 bases between. The CDR3 region has the DNA TGCAGCCCTCCCCCTTACGGGACCAACACCGGGGAGCTGTTTTTT. It codes for CSPPPYGTNTGELFF.

Many counts were recorded for this clonotype. The junction departs from the called germline gene at one end, perhaps through a read error. This chain links TRBV12-3 or TRBV12-4 with TRBJ2-7; 10 nucleotides align to TRBD1. The length of the CDR3 is 14 residues. CDR3 coding DNA: TGCGCCAGCAGCCCCGGGACAGGGGCCTACGAGCAGTACTTC. Translated: CASSPGTGAYEQYF.

There are many counts of this clonotype. CDR3 amino acids: CASSFQRRWGTDTQYF. CDR3 DNA sequence: TGTGCCAGCAGTTTCCAGAGGAGGTGGGGCACAGATACGCAGTATTTT. This chain links TRBV28 with TRBJ2-3, with TRBD2 as a possible D gene (5 bases). The V end was cut by 3 bases, the J end by 1 base, with 14 bases between. The CDR3 is 16 residues long. From germline, CDR1 is MDHEN and CDR2 SYDVKM.

V usage is TRBV7-6 and J usage is TRBJ2-1, with 10 bases matching TRBD2. The CDR3 sequence is 20 residues long. CDR1 is SGHVS and CDR2 is FNYEAQ in the germline V gene. Trimming cost V 5 bases and J 6 bases; bases outside gene matches: 22. CDR3 nucleotide sequence: TGTGCCAGCAGCCGCCCTAGCGGGAGCGGGGCCACTGGGGCCTGCAATGAGCAGTTCTTC. It encodes CASSRPSGSGATGACNEQFF.